This T cell receptor beta chain was observed in a study of shared clonotypes between healthy human individuals. Notes on the study in general: When compared with the clonotypes that were shared by all four sorted-subset donors, the non-shared clonotypes turned out to have lower generation probabilities. It was expected that sequencing depth would affect clonotype sharing among donors.

With respect to this clone: Its target is unknown.

There are 14 residues in the CDR3. J gave up 7 bases and V 4 bases, and 7 bases lay outside the gene matches. Per germline, CDR1 SGHNT and CDR2 YYREEE (reference sequence). Sequencing was performed with immunoSEQ multiplex PCR; in TCRdb, only in-frame clones are kept and a portion is missing. The sample lists around 2,000,000 clones, 95% occurring once. Sequencing used naive CD4+ T cells sorted from blood. This sample's subset: CD45RA+ positively selected. This rearrangement joins TRBV5-4 to TRBJ2-2, with 7 bases aligning to TRBD2. This receptor was taken from a young man in good health. CDR3 nucleotides: TGTGCCAGCAGCCTGGGGGGGATTGGCGGGGAGCTGTTTTTT. Encoded protein: CASSLGGIGGELFF.